Below are 5 T cell receptor beta chains sequenced from a single sample in a study of beta chain features in type 1 diabetes. Study outcomes and limitations: Among patients with Type 1 diabetes, TCRB CDR3s were moderately but significantly shorter in every one of the four CD4+ subsets.

TCRB transcripts that were expressed got sequenced, as all of the isolated RNA had been reverse transcribed. Repertoires were generated with immunoSEQ multiplex PCR, while TCRdb's copy carries only in-frame clones and drops some. The sample lists a few hundred thousand clones; 9.6% were seen once. These receptors have no identified antigens. The sequencing input was central memory CD4+ T cells from blood. These TCRs come from a man aged 25-45 years with type 1 diabetes.

The rearrangement uses TRBV11-2 and TRBJ2-4; D ambiguous. Trimming pared 1 base from V and 5 bases from J, leaving 6 bases between. The germline V gene has CDR1 SGHAT and CDR2 FQNNGV. This CDR3 is built from 13 residues. As DNA, the CDR3 is TGTGCCAGCAGCTTAGCCCTTGAAAACATTCAGTACTTC. Residues: CASSLALENIQYF.

Only a few counts were recorded for this clone. The chain combines TRBV9 with TRBJ1-1, with a possible D match to TRBD1 (6 bases). In germline, CDR1 is SGDLS, CDR2 YYNGEE. The V end lost 4 bases, the J end lost 4 bases, and 17 bases lay between the germline ends. The CDR3 is made up of 15 amino acids. CDR3 bases: TGTGCCAGCAGCCCGAACCCGGACAGAGCCACTGAAGCTTTCTTT. It codes for CASSPNPDRATEAFF.

There are a few counts of this clone. The rearrangement uses TRBV7-9 and TRBJ2-5; 11 nucleotides agree with TRBD2. Looked up from germline, CDR1 is SEHNR and CDR2 is FQNEAQ (reference sequence). The CDR3 is made up of 14 amino acids. Germline trimming cut 5 bases from V and 3 bases from J; bases unmatched to any gene: 2. CDR3 nucleotide sequence: TGTGCCAGCAGCCCGGGACTAGCGGAAGAGACCCAGTACTTC. Protein product: CASSPGLAEETQYF.

CDR3: CASSRDRTNYEQYF. Written as DNA, the CDR3 is TGTGCCAGCAGCCGGGACAGAACAAACTACGAGCAGTACTTC. The V call is TRBV5-4, the J call TRBJ2-7, with 7 bases identical to TRBD1. With V trimmed by 4 bases and J by 3 bases, 7 bases remained unmatched. Looked up from germline, CDR1 is SGHNT and CDR2 is YYREEE (reference sequence). The CDR3 extends over 14 amino acids. Full variable domain (missing parts from reference TRBV5-4 and TRBJ2-7): ETGVTQSPTHLIKTRGQQVTLRCSSQSGHNTVSWYQQALGQGPQFIFQYYREEENGRGNFPPRFSGLQFPNYSSELNVNALELDDSALYLCASSRDRTNYEQYFGPGTRLTVT.

Only a few counts were recorded for this clone. The chain carries TRBV6-5 and TRBJ2-3; the D is unclear. CDR1 MNHEY and CDR2 SVGAGI come from the germline V gene. CDR3 size: 14 residues. Between the trimmed V and J ends, which lost 2 bases and 6 bases, there was a span of 12 bases. CDR3 nucleotide sequence: TGTGCCAGCAGTTACCTGGCTCCCGGGGATACGCAGTATTTT. It is translated as CASSYLAPGDTQYF.